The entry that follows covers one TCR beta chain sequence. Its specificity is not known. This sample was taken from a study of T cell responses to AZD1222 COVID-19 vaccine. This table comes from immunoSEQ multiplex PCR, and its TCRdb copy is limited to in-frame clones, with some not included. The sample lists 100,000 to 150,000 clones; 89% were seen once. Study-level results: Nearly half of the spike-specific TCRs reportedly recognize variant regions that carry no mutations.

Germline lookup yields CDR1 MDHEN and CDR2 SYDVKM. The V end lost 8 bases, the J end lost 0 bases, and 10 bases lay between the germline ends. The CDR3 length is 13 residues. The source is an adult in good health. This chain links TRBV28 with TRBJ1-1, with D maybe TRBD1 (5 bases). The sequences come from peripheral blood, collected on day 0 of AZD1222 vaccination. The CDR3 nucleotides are TGTGCCAGCCGACAGCCACTGAACACTGAAGCTTTCTTT. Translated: CASRQPLNTEAFF.